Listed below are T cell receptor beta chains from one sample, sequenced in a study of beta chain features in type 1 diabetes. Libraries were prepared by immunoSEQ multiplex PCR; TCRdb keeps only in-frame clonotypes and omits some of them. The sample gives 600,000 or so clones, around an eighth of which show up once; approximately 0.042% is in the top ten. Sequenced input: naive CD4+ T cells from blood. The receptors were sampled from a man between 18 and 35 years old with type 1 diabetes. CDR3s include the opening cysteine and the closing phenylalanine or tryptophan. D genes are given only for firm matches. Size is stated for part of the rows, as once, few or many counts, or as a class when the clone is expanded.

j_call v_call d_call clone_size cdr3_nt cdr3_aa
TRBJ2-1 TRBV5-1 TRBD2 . TGCGCCAGCAGCGACCACCTAGCGGGAGCTTACAATGAGCAGTTCTTC CASSDHLAGAYNEQFF
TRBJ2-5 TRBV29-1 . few TGCAGCGTGGGGGTCAGGGGGGTTAGCGAGACCCAGTACTTC CSVGVRGVSETQYF
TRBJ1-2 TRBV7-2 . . TGTGCCAGCAGCCTGCCTCAGGGGAGCTATGGCTACACCTTC CASSLPQGSYGYTF
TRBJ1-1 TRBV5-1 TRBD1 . TGCGCCAGCAGCTTACGGACAGGGAAGGTTGACACTGAAGCTTTCTTT CASSLRTGKVDTEAFF
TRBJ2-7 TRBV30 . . TGTGCCTGGAGATGGCAGGGGTTCTACGAGCAGTACTTC CAWRWQGFYEQYF
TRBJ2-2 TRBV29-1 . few TGCAGCGTTGAAGCTCAGGGGCAAACCGGGGAGCTGTTTTTT CSVEAQGQTGELFF
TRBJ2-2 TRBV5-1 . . TGCGCCAGCAGCTTGTATTTAGCGAACACCGGGGAGCTGTTTTTT CASSLYLANTGELFF
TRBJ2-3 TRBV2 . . TGTGCCAGCAGTTGGACTCGGGATACGCAGTATTTT CASSWTRDTQYF
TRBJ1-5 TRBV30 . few TGTGCCTGGAGTGTAGGGGAGCCCCAGCATTTT CAWSVGEPQHF
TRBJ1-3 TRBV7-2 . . TGTGCCAGCAGTCCAGTTGGAAACACCATATATTTT CASSPVGNTIYF
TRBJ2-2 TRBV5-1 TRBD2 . TGCGCCAGCAGCTTGGTAGCGGGCACCGGGGAGCTGTTTTTT CASSLVAGTGELFF
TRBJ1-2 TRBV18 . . TGTGCCAGCTCACCAGGGACACAGGTTGCCTACACCTTC CASSPGTQVAYTF
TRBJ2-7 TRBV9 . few TGTGCCAGCAGCGTAGCTTTCGACGAGCAGTACTTC CASSVAFDEQYF
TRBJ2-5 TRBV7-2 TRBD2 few TGTGCCAGCAGCTTAGTAGCGGGGGGCCGGGAGACCCAGTACTTC CASSLVAGGRETQYF
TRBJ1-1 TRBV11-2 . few TGTGCCAGCAGTCCCGAACCCACCGGGGGCACTGAAGCTTTCTTT CASSPEPTGGTEAFF
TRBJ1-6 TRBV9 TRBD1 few TGTGCCAGCAGCGCGGGACAGGGGTACAATTCACCCCTCCACTTT CASSAGQGYNSPLHF
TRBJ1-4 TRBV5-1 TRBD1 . TGCGCCAGCAGCCCCAATTTGGGGACAGCTAATGAAAAACTGTTTTTT CASSPNLGTANEKLFF
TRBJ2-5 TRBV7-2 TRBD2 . TGTGCCAGCAGCTCCCCCGGGAGGCAAGAGACCCAGTACTTC CASSSPGRQETQYF
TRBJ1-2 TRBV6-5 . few TGTGCCAGCAGTTACTCGATTCAAGGGGCCTATGGCTACACCTTC CASSYSIQGAYGYTF
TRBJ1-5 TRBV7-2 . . TGTGCCAGCAGCTTAGGACCCGATCAGCCCCAGCATTTT CASSLGPDQPQHF
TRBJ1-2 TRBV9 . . TGTGCCAGCAGCGTAGCTGACAGATACAGCTATGGCTACACCTTC CASSVADRYSYGYTF
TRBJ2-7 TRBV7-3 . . TGTGCCAGCAGCTTAGGCGGAGCGAACTCCTACGAGCAGTACTTC CASSLGGANSYEQYF
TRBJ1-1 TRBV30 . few TGTGCCTGGAGTGGGGCTGCTGAGGCTTTCTTT CAWSGAAEAFF
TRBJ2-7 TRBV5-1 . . TGCGCCAGCAGCCCCTCAAACGGCGAGCAGTACTTC CASSPSNGEQYF
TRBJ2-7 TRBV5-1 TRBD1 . TGCGCCAGCAGCACAGGGACAGGGGTCGAGCAGTACTTC CASSTGTGVEQYF
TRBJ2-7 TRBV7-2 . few TGTGCCAGCAGCTCCGGGCCAACAGGGAGAACCTACTTC CASSSGPTGRTYF
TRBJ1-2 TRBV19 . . TGTGCCAGTAGTACACCGGACAGAGCTCTTGTCGACTATGGCTACACCTTC CASSTPDRALVDYGYTF
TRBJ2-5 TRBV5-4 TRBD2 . TGTGCCAGCAGCTTGGTCGGGGGAGGGTTAGAGACCCAGTACTTC CASSLVGGGLETQYF
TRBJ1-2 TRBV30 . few TGTGCCTGGAGCGCGGCGTATGGCTACACCTTC CAWSAAYGYTF
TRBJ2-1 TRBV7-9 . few TGTGCCAGCACCTTTATGAGAGGGGCAGGATACAATGAGCAGTTCTTC CASTFMRGAGYNEQFF
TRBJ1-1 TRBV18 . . TGTGCCAGCTCACCTACAGGTGAAGACACTGAAGCTTTCTTT CASSPTGEDTEAFF
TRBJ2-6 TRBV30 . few TGTGCCTGGGGTGCCCTTCCCAACGTCCTGACTTTC CAWGALPNVLTF
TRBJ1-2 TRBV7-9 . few TGTGCCAGCAGCCCGCCCGGGGGCGCGTCCTATGGCTACACCTTC CASSPPGGASYGYTF
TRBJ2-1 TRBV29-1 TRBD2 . TGCAGCGTTTTCCCGGGAGGGAATGAGCAGTTCTTC CSVFPGGNEQFF
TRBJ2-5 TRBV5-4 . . TGTGCCAGCAGCCGGGACGGACAAGAGACCCAGTACTTC CASSRDGQETQYF
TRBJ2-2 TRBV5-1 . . TGCGCCAGCAGCTTTGATGCAGCGGGCACCGGGGAGCTGTTTTTT CASSFDAAGTGELFF
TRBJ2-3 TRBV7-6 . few TGTGCCAGCAGCTTAATCTGGGGCACAGATACGCAGTATTTT CASSLIWGTDTQYF
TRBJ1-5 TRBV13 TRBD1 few TGTGCCAGCACCCGAGGGGGCTCTAATAGCAATCAGCCCCAGCATTTT CASTRGGSNSNQPQHF
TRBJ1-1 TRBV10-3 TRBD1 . TGTGCCATCGAGGGGACAGGGTCTGAAGCTTTCTTT CAIEGTGSEAFF
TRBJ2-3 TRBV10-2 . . TGCGCCAGCAGTCCCTCGACAGATAGCACAGATACGCAGTATTTT CASSPSTDSTDTQYF
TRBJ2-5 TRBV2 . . TGTGCCAGCCGGGCGGAGACCCAGTACTTC CASRAETQYF
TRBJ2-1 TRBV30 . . TGTGCCTGGAGTGTAGGAAGCTCCTACAATGAGCAGTTCTTC CAWSVGSSYNEQFF
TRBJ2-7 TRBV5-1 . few TGCGCCAGCAGCTTTGGCCAGGATTCAGCGGGCGAGCAGTACTTC CASSFGQDSAGEQYF
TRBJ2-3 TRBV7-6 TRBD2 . TGTGCCAGCAGCTTCACCCTCAAGCGGGGGGCCGACACAGATACGCAGTATTTT CASSFTLKRGADTDTQYF
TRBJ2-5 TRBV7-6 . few TGTGCCAGCAGCTTCACATATAGCGGTGCTACCCGGGAGACCCAGTACTTC CASSFTYSGATRETQYF